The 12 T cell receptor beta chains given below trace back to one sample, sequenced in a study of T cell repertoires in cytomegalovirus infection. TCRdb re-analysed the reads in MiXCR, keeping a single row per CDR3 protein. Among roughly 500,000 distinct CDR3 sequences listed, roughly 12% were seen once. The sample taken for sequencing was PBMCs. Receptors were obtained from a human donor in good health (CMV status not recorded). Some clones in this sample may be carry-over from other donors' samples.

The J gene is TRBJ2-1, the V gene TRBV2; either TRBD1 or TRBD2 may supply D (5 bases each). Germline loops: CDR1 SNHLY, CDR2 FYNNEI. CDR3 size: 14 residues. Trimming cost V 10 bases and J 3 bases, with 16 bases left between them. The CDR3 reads CATESAGSYNEQFF. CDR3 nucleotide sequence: TGTGCCACAGAATCGGCAGGGAGCTACAATGAGCAGTTCTTC.

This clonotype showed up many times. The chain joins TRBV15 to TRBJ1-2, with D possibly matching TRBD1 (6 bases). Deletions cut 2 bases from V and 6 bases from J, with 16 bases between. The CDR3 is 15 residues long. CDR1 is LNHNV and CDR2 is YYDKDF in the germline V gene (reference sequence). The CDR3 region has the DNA TGTGCCACCAGCAGACATGCAGGGGAAGTTGATGGCTACACCTTC. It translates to CATSRHAGEVDGYTF.

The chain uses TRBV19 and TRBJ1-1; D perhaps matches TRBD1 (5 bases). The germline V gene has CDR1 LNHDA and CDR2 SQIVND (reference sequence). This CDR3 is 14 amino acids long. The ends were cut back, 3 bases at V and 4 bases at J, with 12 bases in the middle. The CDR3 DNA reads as TGTGCCAGTAGTATCCCCAGGGTGGGCACTGAAGCTTTCTTT. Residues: CASSIPRVGTEAFF.

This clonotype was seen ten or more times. The chain's CDR3 is CASSEQGITEAFF. The CDR3 region has the DNA TGTGCCAGCAGTGAGCAGGGTATCACTGAAGCTTTCTTT. The V gene is TRBV6-1, the J gene TRBJ1-1; tentatively, D is TRBD1 (5 bases). Germline values: CDR1 MNHNS, CDR2 SASEGT. V lost 3 bases, J lost 4 bases, and 9 bases lay in between. This CDR3 has 13 amino acids.

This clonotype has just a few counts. CDR3 nucleotides: TGTGCCAGCTCACCATCGGCAGTCACTAACTATGGCTACACCTTC. It encodes CASSPSAVTNYGYTF. J is TRBJ1-2 and V is TRBV18; no reliable D call. Germline V gene data show CDR1 as KGHSH and CDR2 as LQKENI. The CDR3 is made up of 15 amino acids. Trimming took off 2 bases at V and 0 bases at J, with 10 bases between the two ends.

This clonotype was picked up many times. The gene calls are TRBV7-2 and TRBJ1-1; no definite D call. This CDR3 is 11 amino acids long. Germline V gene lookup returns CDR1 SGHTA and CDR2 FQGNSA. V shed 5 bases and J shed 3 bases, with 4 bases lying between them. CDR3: CASSTHTEAFF. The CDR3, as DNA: TGTGCCAGCAGCACTCACACTGAAGCTTTCTTT.

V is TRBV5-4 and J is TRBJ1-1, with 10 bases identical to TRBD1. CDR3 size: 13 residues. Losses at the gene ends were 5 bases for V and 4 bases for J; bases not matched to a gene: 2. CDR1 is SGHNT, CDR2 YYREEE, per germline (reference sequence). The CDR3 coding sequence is TGTGCCAGCAGGGGACAGGGGAGCACTGAAGCTTTCTTT. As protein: CASRGQGSTEAFF.

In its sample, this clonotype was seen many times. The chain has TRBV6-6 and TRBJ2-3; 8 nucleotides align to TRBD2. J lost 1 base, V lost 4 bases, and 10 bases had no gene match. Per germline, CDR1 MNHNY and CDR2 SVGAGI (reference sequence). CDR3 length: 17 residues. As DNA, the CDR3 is TGTGCCAGCAGTTTCCGGACTAGCCCCTTTGGCACAGATACGCAGTATTTT. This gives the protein CASSFRTSPFGTDTQYF.

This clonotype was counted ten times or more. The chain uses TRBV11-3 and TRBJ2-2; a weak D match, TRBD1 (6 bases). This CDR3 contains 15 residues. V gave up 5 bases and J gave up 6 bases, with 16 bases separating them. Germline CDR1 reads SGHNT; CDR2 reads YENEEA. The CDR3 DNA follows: TGTGCCAGCAGCCATGCCAGGGGATCGGCCGGGGAGCTGTTTTTT. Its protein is CASSHARGSAGELFF.

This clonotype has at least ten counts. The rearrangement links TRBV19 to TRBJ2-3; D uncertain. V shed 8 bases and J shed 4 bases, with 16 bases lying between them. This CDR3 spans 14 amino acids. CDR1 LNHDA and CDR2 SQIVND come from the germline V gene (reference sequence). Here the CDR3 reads CASSMGNAPDTQYF. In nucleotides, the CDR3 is TGTGCCAGTTCGATGGGGAACGCCCCAGATACGCAGTATTTT.

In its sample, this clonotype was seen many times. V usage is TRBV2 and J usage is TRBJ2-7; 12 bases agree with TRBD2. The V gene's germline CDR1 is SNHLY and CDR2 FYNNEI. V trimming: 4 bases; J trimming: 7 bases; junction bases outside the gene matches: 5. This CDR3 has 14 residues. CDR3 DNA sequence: TGTGCCAGCAGTGGGACTAGCGGGGCGACTGAGCAGTACTTC. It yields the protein CASSGTSGATEQYF.

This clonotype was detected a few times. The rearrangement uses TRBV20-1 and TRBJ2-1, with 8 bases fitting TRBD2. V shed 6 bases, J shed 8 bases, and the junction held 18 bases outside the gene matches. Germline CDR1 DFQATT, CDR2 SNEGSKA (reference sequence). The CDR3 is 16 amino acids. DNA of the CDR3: TGCAGTGCCCCAGAGATGGACGGGGGGGCCATGGATGAGCAGTTCTTC. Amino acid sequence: CSAPEMDGGAMDEQFF.